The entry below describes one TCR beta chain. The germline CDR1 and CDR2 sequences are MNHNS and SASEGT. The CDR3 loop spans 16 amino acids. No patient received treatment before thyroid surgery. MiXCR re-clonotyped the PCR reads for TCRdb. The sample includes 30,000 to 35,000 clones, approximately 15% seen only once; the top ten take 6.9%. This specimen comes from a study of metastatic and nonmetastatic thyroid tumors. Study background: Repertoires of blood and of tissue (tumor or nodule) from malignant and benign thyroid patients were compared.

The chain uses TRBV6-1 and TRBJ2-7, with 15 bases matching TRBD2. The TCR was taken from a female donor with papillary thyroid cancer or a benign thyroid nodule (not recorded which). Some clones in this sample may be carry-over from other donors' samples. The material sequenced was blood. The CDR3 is CVSNGTSGRNGYEQYF. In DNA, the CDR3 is TGTGTCAGTAACGGGACTAGCGGGAGGAATGGCTACGAGCAGTACTTC.